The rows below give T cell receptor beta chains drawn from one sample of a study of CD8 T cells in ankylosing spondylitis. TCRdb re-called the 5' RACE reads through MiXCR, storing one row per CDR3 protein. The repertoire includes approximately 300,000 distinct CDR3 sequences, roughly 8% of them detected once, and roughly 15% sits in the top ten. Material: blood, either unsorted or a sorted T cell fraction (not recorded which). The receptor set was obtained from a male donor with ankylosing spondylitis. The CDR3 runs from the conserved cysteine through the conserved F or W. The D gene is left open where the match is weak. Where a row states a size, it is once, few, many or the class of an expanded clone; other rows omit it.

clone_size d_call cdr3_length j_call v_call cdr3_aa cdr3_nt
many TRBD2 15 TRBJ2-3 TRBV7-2 CASSAGLAVTDTQYF TGTGCCAGCAGCGCTGGACTAGCGGTTACAGATACGCAGTATTTT
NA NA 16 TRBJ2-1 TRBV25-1 CASTSNGRNSYNEQFF TGTGCCAGCACCTCAAATGGGAGAAACTCCTACAATGAGCAGTTCTTC
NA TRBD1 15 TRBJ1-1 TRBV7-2 CASSSSGTGRAEAFF TGTGCCAGCAGCTCTTCTGGGACAGGGAGGGCTGAAGCTTTCTTT
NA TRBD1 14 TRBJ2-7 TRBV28 CASSFRDSFSEQYF TGTGCCAGCAGTTTCCGGGACAGTTTCTCCGAGCAGTACTTC
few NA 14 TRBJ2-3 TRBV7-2 CASSPERGRGTQYF TGTGCCAGCAGCCCGGAGAGGGGGAGGGGTACGCAGTATTTT
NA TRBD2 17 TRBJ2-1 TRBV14 CASSQPKGLAGAREQFF TGTGCCAGCAGCCAACCTAAAGGACTAGCGGGAGCAAGGGAGCAGTTCTTC
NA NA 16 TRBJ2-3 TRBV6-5 CASSYSIPGTTDTQYF TGTGCCAGCAGTTACTCGATCCCAGGGACCACAGATACGCAGTATTTT
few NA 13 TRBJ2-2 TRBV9 CASSADVAGELFF TGTGCCAGCAGCGCTGATGTGGCCGGGGAGCTGTTTTTT
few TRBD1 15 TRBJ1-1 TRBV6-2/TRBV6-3 CASSPADRGDTEAFF TGTGCCAGCAGTCCCGCCGACAGGGGCGACACTGAAGCTTTCTTT
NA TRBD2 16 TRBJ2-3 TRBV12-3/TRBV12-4 CASSLVGGASTDTQYF TGTGCCAGCAGTTTAGTCGGGGGGGCAAGCACAGATACGCAGTATTTT
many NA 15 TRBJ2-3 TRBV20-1 CSARDQDSRRDTQYF TGCAGTGCTAGAGATCAGGATAGCAGGAGGGATACGCAGTATTTT
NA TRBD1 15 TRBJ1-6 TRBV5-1 CASSLATGGNSPLHF TGCGCCAGCAGCTTAGCGACAGGGGGGAATTCACCCCTCCACTTT
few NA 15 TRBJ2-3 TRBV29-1 CSVDWRADYTDTQYF TGCAGCGTTGATTGGAGAGCGGACTACACAGATACGCAGTATTTT
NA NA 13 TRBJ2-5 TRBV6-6 CASSYSEGETQYF TGTGCCAGCAGTTACTCCGAGGGAGAGACCCAGTACTTC
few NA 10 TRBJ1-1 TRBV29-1 CSVFREEAFF TGCAGCGTATTCCGGGAAGAAGCTTTCTTT
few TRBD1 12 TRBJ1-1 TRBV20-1 CSAPTGIAEAFF TGCAGTGCACCGACAGGGATCGCTGAAGCTTTCTTT
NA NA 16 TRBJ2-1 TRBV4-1 CASSQFRLSSYNEQFF TGCGCCAGCAGCCAATTCAGGCTCAGCTCCTACAATGAGCAGTTCTTC
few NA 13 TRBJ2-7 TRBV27 CASSLVPYYEQYF TGTGCCAGCAGTTTAGTTCCCTACTACGAGCAGTACTTC
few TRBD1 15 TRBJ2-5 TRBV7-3 CASSSTGGNQETQYF TGTGCCAGCAGCTCGACAGGGGGTAACCAAGAGACCCAGTACTTC
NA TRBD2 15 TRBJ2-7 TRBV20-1 CSALRTSGFSYEQYF TGCAGTGCGCTTCGGACTAGCGGGTTCTCCTACGAGCAGTACTTC
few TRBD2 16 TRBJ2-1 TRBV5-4 CASSWEGLAGDGEQFF TGTGCCAGCAGCTGGGAGGGACTAGCGGGAGATGGTGAGCAGTTCTTC
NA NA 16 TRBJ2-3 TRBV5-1 CASSLVRQARSDTQYF TGCGCCAGCAGCTTGGTTCGGCAGGCCCGCTCAGATACGCAGTATTTT
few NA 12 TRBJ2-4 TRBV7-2 CASSDAQGIQYF TGTGCCAGCAGCGACGCCCAAGGCATTCAGTACTTC
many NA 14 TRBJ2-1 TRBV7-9 CASSLGEGVGEQFF TGTGCCAGCAGCTTAGGAGAAGGGGTTGGTGAGCAGTTCTTC
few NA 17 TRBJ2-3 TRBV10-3 CAISEIRGQGVTDTQYF TGTGCCATCAGTGAGATCCGGGGGCAGGGGGTCACAGATACGCAGTATTTT
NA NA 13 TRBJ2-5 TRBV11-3 CASSLLGGETQYF TGTGCCAGCAGCTTATTGGGGGGAGAGACCCAGTACTTC
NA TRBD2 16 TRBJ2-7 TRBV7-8 CASSLEGPSGRREQYF TGTGCCAGCAGCTTAGAAGGCCCTAGCGGGAGACGCGAGCAGTACTTC